This paragraph covers one T cell receptor beta chain sequence. Its antigen remains unknown. Libraries were prepared by immunoSEQ multiplex PCR; TCRdb keeps only in-frame clonotypes and omits some of them. The sample consists of over 15,000 clones, 70% to 90% of them appearing once. The CDR3 extends over 12 amino acids. Germline CDR1 KGHSH, CDR2 LQKENI. Trimming took off 3 bases at V and 5 bases at J, with 7 bases between the two ends. This sample is part of a study of T cells in localized non-small cell lung cancer. Study outcomes and limitations: Among the tissues sampled, uninvolved adjacent lung had the highest T cell clonality, above tumor.

Sequencing was performed on peripheral blood, taken before any cancer treatment. The sequence was obtained from a male donor older than 55 with stage I lung adenocarcinoma. The chain joins TRBV18 to TRBJ1-1, with D perhaps TRBD1 (5 bases). This chain's CDR3 is CASSPRETEAFF. The CDR3 nucleotides are TGTGCCAGCTCACCCAGGGAGACTGAAGCTTTCTTT.